This T cell receptor (beta chain) was sequenced during a study of monozygotic twins with inflammatory bowel disease. Study conclusions and caveats: Concordant and discordant twins showed no difference in repertoire similarity, possibly from limited power. Among IBD patients, TCRbeta diversity (inverse Simpson) was lower than in healthy co-twins.

UMIs were attached via template switching, each with a 6-nucleotide sample barcode. TCRdb re-called the 5' RACE reads and shows each CDR3 protein once, DNA omitted. Here the sample table reports about 380,000 distinct CDR3 sequences. As to this clonotype: Its antigen is not identified.

Germline values: CDR1 DFQATT, CDR2 SNEGSKA (reference sequence). This CDR3 is built from 13 residues. The chain joins TRBV20-1 to TRBJ1-4; TCRdb's D gene call, TRBD1, goes unchecked for lack of DNA. This TCR was recovered from a human donor with ulcerative colitis or Crohn's disease, or a healthy co-twin of an affected twin (not recorded which). Sequencing input: blood. The CDR3 here is CSAGDRGGEKLFF.